A selection of T cell receptor beta chains follows, all from one sample in a study of blood T cell repertoires in COVID-19. The protocol was immunoSEQ multiplex PCR, while the TCRdb copy is restricted to in-frame clones and leaves out a portion. This sample carries about 43,000 clones, 75% to 90% of them seen once, and the ten largest clones take around 9.6%. The sample comprised peripheral blood. These receptors were obtained from an elderly woman with active COVID-19. Both conserved end residues are part of each CDR3. D genes are given only for firm matches. A row's size may be missing; if present it is once, few, many or a size class.

NA	TRBD2	TRBV30	TRBJ2-1	TGTGCCGGCTTGAGCGGGGGGGCCTACAATGAGCAGTTCTTC	CAGLSGGAYNEQFF
NA	NA	TRBV15	TRBJ1-2	TGTGCCACCAGCAGAGATAGGTACAGCCGGGGCTACACCTTC	CATSRDRYSRGYTF
NA	NA	TRBV14	TRBJ1-1	TGTGCCAGCAGCCAGGGAGTGAACACTGAAGCTTTCTTT	CASSQGVNTEAFF
NA	TRBD2	TRBV13	TRBJ2-3	TGTGCCAGCAGCTTACCTACGGGGGGGCCGGGTACGCAGTATTTT	CASSLPTGGPGTQYF
NA	TRBD1	TRBV4-1	TRBJ1-1	TGCGCCAGCACCCTCAGGGGGGCCATGAACACTGAAGCTTTCTTT	CASTLRGAMNTEAFF
NA	TRBD1	TRBV7-6	TRBJ1-3	TGTGCCAGCACCCTCCTAAGACAGGGATCTGGAAACACCATATATTTT	CASTLLRQGSGNTIYF
NA	TRBD2	TRBV7-2	TRBJ2-5	TGTGCCAGCAGCTTAGCAGGGCGGGGGGGGCGAGAGACCCAGTACTTC	CASSLAGRGGRETQYF
NA	TRBD1	TRBV28	TRBJ1-2	TGTGCCAGCAGTACGCCCTCGGGACAGGCAGGAGGCTACACCTTC	CASSTPSGQAGGYTF
NA	NA	TRBV6-1	TRBJ1-5	TGTGCCAGCAGTGAATTCGAGGGGCCCCAGCATTTT	CASSEFEGPQHF
NA	TRBD2	TRBV7-2	TRBJ2-2	TGTGCCAGCAGCCCCATAGGGCTAGCGGGGGGTACCGGGGAGCTGTTTTTT	CASSPIGLAGGTGELFF
NA	NA	TRBV13	TRBJ1-2	TGTGCCAGCAGCCCCTCCGGGACATATGGCTACACCTTC	CASSPSGTYGYTF
NA	TRBD1	TRBV18	TRBJ1-1	TGTGCCAGCGATCGACAGGGGGCTGGGATGAACACTGAAGCTTTCTTT	CASDRQGAGMNTEAFF
NA	NA	TRBV28	TRBJ1-1	TGTGCCAGCAACCAGGGTATCACTGAAGCTTTCTTT	CASNQGITEAFF
NA	TRBD2	TRBV5-1	TRBJ2-7	TGCGCCAGCAGCTTAGAGGCCAGCGGGGGCGACGAGCAGTACTTC	CASSLEASGGDEQYF
NA	TRBD1	TRBV4-2	TRBJ1-3	TGTGCCAGCGAACGGGACAGCCAACCCTCTGGAAACACCATATATTTT	CASERDSQPSGNTIYF
NA	NA	TRBV6-5	TRBJ1-4	TGTGCCAGCAGTTACTCTGGGGGAGGGGGTGAAAAACTGTTTTTT	CASSYSGGGGEKLFF
once	TRBD1	TRBV5-1	TRBJ1-2	TGCGCCAGCAGCTTGGTCCCCTCCGGGACAGGTTTATATGGCTACACCTTC	CASSLVPSGTGLYGYTF
NA	TRBD1	TRBV5-5	TRBJ2-3	TGTGCCAGCAGCTCAACAGGGGGCCGTATTGATACGCAGTATTTT	CASSSTGGRIDTQYF
NA	TRBD1	TRBV6-5	TRBJ1-2	TGTGCCAGCAGTAGCCTCCCAGGGGGCTATGGCTACACCTTC	CASSSLPGGYGYTF
NA	NA	TRBV4-3	TRBJ1-6	TGCGCCAGCAGCTCCCCGGATCGGGTTTACTATAATTCACCCCTCCACTTT	CASSSPDRVYYNSPLHF
NA	TRBD1	TRBV30	TRBJ2-1	TGTGCCTGTCCGAAGGGACAGGGTGGGAGCGATGAGCAGTTCTTC	CACPKGQGGSDEQFF
NA	NA	TRBV19	TRBJ2-7	TGTGCCAGTAGTATAGAAACAGGTACCTACGAGCAGTACTTC	CASSIETGTYEQYF
NA	NA	TRBV27	TRBJ1-5	TGTGCCAGCAGCAGGGCGTTAGGACAGCCCCAGCATTTT	CASSRALGQPQHF
once	TRBD2	TRBV14	TRBJ2-5	TGTGCCAGCAGCCAATTGCTAGCGGGGACGGAGACCCAGTACTTC	CASSQLLAGTETQYF
NA	TRBD2	TRBV19	TRBJ2-1	TGTGCCAGTATGGGAGCGGGGACCTACAATGAGCAGTTCTTC	CASMGAGTYNEQFF
NA	NA	TRBV6-5	TRBJ2-7	TGTGCCAGCAGTTATCAACAGGGAGCCTACGAGCAGTACTTC	CASSYQQGAYEQYF
NA	TRBD1	TRBV18	TRBJ1-2	TGTGCCAGCTCAGAAGACAGGGGGCCCTATGGCTACACCTTC	CASSEDRGPYGYTF
NA	NA	TRBV12-5	TRBJ2-7	TGTGCTAGTGGTTTGGCCCTAAGCGGGCAGGCGGCCTACGAGCAGTACTTC	CASGLALSGQAAYEQYF
once	TRBD2	TRBV30	TRBJ2-5	TGTGCCTGGACCCCGGGAGGGGCGAGAGAGACCCAGTACTTC	CAWTPGGARETQYF
once	NA	TRBV18	TRBJ1-6	TGTGCCAGCTCACCACAAACAGGGTTGAGTTCACCCCTCCACTTT	CASSPQTGLSSPLHF
few	TRBD2	TRBV11-2	TRBJ2-7	TGTGCCAGCAGCTTGGGGCTCCTAGCGGGGGGCCTGCATTACGAGCAGTACTTC	CASSLGLLAGGLHYEQYF
NA	TRBD1	TRBV6-2/TRBV6-3	TRBJ1-5	TGTGCCAGCAGTTACCGGACAGGGCATAACAATCAGCCCCAGCATTTT	CASSYRTGHNNQPQHF
NA	NA	TRBV24-1	TRBJ2-3	TGTGCCACCAGGACCCCCGGGGGAGGCACGCAGTATTTT	CATRTPGGGTQYF
NA	TRBD1	TRBV5-1	TRBJ2-1	TGCGCCAGCAGCTTATCAAAGGGGGCGAACAATGAGCAGTTCTTC	CASSLSKGANNEQFF
few	NA	TRBV5-4	TRBJ2-3	TGTGCCAGCAGCTTAGAGGTAGGAGATACGCAGTATTTT	CASSLEVGDTQYF
few	NA	TRBV27	TRBJ1-1	TGTGCCAGCAGTTTATCCTCTAGACCCTGGAGAGCTTTCTTT	CASSLSSRPWRAFF
NA	NA	TRBV28	TRBJ1-2	TGTGCCAGCAGTTCCCGGCTTAGAGGGGGGGGAAACTATGGCTACACCTTC	CASSSRLRGGGNYGYTF
once	TRBD1	TRBV7-2	TRBJ2-7	TGTGCCAGCAGTCCGGGACAGGGTTTGGCGCAGTACTTC	CASSPGQGLAQYF
once	NA	TRBV11-1	TRBJ1-3	TGTGCCAGCAGCCTCAGACAGGACCACTCTGGAAACACCATATATTTT	CASSLRQDHSGNTIYF
NA	NA	TRBV19	TRBJ1-5	TGTGCCAGTAGTATTAGAGCTAAATACAATCAGCCCCAGCATTTT	CASSIRAKYNQPQHF
NA	NA	TRBV19	TRBJ2-1	TGTGCCAGTAGTATAGTTGGAGGCTACAATGAGCAGTTCTTC	CASSIVGGYNEQFF
few	NA	TRBV5-1	TRBJ1-5	TGCGCCAGCAGCTTGGGTACAGGGTATAGCAATCAGCCCCAGCATTTT	CASSLGTGYSNQPQHF
NA	NA	TRBV30	TRBJ2-7	TGTGCCTGGAGTGACGACTGGCGGGGCCCCTACGAGCAGTACTTC	CAWSDDWRGPYEQYF
few	TRBD1	TRBV6-5	TRBJ1-2	TGTGCCAGCAGTCCGAGACAGGGCTGGGACTATGGCTACACCTTC	CASSPRQGWDYGYTF
NA	TRBD2	TRBV18	TRBJ2-3	TGTGCCAGCTCACCATTCGGGACTAGCGGGGGCCAGACGCAGTATTTT	CASSPFGTSGGQTQYF
NA	TRBD1	TRBV5-5	TRBJ1-2	TGTGCCAGCAGCTCAGGACAGGGGCAGTCCTATGGCTACACCTTC	CASSSGQGQSYGYTF
few	NA	TRBV27	TRBJ2-3	TGTGCCAGCGGCCACAGGGAGAGGACAGATACGCAGTATTTT	CASGHRERTDTQYF
NA	NA	TRBV11-2	TRBJ1-1	TGTGCCAGCAGCATGACACTTAACACTGAAGCTTTCTTT	CASSMTLNTEAFF
NA	NA	TRBV18	TRBJ2-7	TGTGCCAGCTCAACCAACGGGGCAGGGGGGAATGGGGAGCAGTACTTC	CASSTNGAGGNGEQYF
NA	TRBD1	TRBV3-1/TRBV3-2	TRBJ2-7	TGTGCCAGCAGCCATGGGACAGGGCCCTACGAGCAGTACTTC	CASSHGTGPYEQYF
NA	NA	TRBV11-2	TRBJ2-1	TGTGCCAGCAGCTTATTCGGGAGCTCCTACAATGAGCAGTTCTTC	CASSLFGSSYNEQFF
NA	NA	TRBV18	TRBJ2-3	TGTGCCAGCTCACCACCGGTGCCGGCAGATACGCAGTATTTT	CASSPPVPADTQYF
NA	NA	TRBV10-2	TRBJ2-3	TGCGCCAGCAGTGATGGGGGCGCCACAGATACGCAGTATTTT	CASSDGGATDTQYF
NA	NA	TRBV15	TRBJ1-5	TGTGCCACCAGCAAGCTTAGCAATCAGCCCCAGCATTTT	CATSKLSNQPQHF